The clone carrying this T cell receptor (beta chain) was recorded once. The data are from a study of blood T cell repertoires in COVID-19. The overall study: The samples span acute and convalescent COVID-19 from the United States, Italy and Spain. Sources were T cells, B-cell-depleted T cells, or PBMCs; the material itself was cDNA or gDNA.

Per the original methods: It was from reference gene primer amplification that nucleated cell counts were estimated. Using immunoSEQ multiplex PCR, the repertoire was profiled, and TCRdb retains in-frame clones only, with some absent. V, J and clone size are those of that table, while D and trimming were read from the DNA. The sample contains 150,000 to 200,000 clones, about 76% of which appear only once. The CDR3 has 15 amino acids. The ends lost 0 bases at V and 3 bases at J; junction bases unmatched: 6. Germline values: CDR1 SQVTM, CDR2 ANQGSEA. This sequence originates from a woman aged 45-65 years with active or convalescent COVID-19. The rearrangement joins TRBV29-1 to TRBJ2-3; 7 bases fit TRBD2. What was sequenced was peripheral blood. The chain's CDR3 is CSVEDLGRATDTQYF. The CDR3 DNA sequence: TGCAGCGTTGAAGATTTGGGGAGGGCTACAGATACGCAGTATTTT.